This T cell receptor beta chain comes out of a study of blood T cell repertoires in COVID-19. As for the study in general: The United States, Italy and Spain supplied acute and convalescent COVID-19 samples.

In terms of age and location, participants ranged from roughly 18 to 95 years and lived in about two dozen US areas. V lost 1 base to trimming and J lost 7 bases; unmatched junction nucleotides: 13. Germline V lookup: CDR1 SGHVS, CDR2 FQNEAQ. CDR3 length equals 18 residues. Generated by immunoSEQ multiplex PCR, the TCRdb table keeps only in-frame clones and is missing some. The table includes under 250,000 clones, 75% to 85% detected once. This clone came up a few times. The V call is TRBV7-8, the J call TRBJ2-1; 10 nucleotides align to TRBD2. Sequenced: PBMCs or T cells enriched from blood (not recorded which). The TCR originated in a woman aged 50 to 65 with acute COVID-19. In DNA form, the CDR3 reads TGTGCCAGCAGCTTAGGCGGTTCCCAGCGGGGGGGTAGGAATGAGCAGTTCTTC. Translating gives CASSLGGSQRGGRNEQFF. The whole variable domain, remainder taken from reference TRBV7-8 and TRBJ2-1, is GAGVSQSPRYKVAKRGQDVALRCDPISGHVSLFWYQQALGQGPEFLTYFQNEAQLDKSGLPSDRFFAERPEGSVSTLKIQRTQQEDSAVYLCASSLGGSQRGGRNEQFFGPGTRLTVL.